This is a list of T cell receptor beta chains from one sample in a study of T cell changes during pregnancy in multiple sclerosis. Sequenced by immunoSEQ multiplex PCR; TCRdb stores in-frame clones only, minus some. The sample carries around 57,000 clones, roughly 93% recorded once. Source: peripheral blood, taken in the second trimester of pregnancy. Receptor source: a female donor with multiple sclerosis, enrolled in a pregnancy study. The CDR3 runs from the conserved cysteine through the conserved F or W. Fields, in order: J gene, D gene, clone size, V gene, CDR3 DNA, CDR3 protein. D genes are given only for firm matches. A clone size is listed for some rows: how often the clone was seen (once, few, many), or a class if it is expanded.

>TRBJ2-3|-|-|TRBV6-6
TGTGCCAGCGACCCGCGGGGCCCTAGCACAGATACGCAGTATTTT
CASDPRGPSTDTQYF
>TRBJ2-5|TRBD1|-|TRBV9
TGTGCCAGCAGCCCGGGACAGGTCGGAGAGACCCAGTACTTC
CASSPGQVGETQYF
>TRBJ2-5|TRBD1|-|TRBV19
TGTGCCAGTAGTAAAGAGCGGACAGGGAGCCTTGGGACCCAGTACTTC
CASSKERTGSLGTQYF
>TRBJ1-2|TRBD1|-|TRBV6-1
TGTGCCAGCAGTGGCAGATTTACAGGGGGCGATGGCTACACCTTC
CASSGRFTGGDGYTF
>TRBJ1-2|TRBD1|-|TRBV19
TGTGCCAGTAGTATGGGACAGTTCTATGGCTACACCTTC
CASSMGQFYGYTF
>TRBJ2-3|TRBD1|-|TRBV5-8
TGTGCCAGCAGCCGGTTGACAGGGGGCAAAGATACGCAGTATTTT
CASSRLTGGKDTQYF
>TRBJ1-1|TRBD1|-|TRBV18
TGTGCCAGCCGACAGGGACTAGTGAACACTGAAGCTTTCTTT
CASRQGLVNTEAFF
>TRBJ2-2|-|once|TRBV10-2
TGCGCCAGCAGTGATTTTAGGGGGAAGGGCGGGGAGCTGTTTTTT
CASSDFRGKGGELFF
>TRBJ1-2|TRBD1|-|TRBV4-1
TGCGCCAGCAGCCAAGAACAGGGGGCTTCCTTCTATGGCTACACCTTC
CASSQEQGASFYGYTF
>TRBJ2-3|TRBD2|-|TRBV2
TGTGCCAGCAGTGAAGGGCGTGGAGCGGGGACCACAGATACGCAGTATTTT
CASSEGRGAGTTDTQYF
>TRBJ1-4|TRBD1|once|TRBV6-1
TGTGCCAGCAGTGATGACAGGGGGATGGAAAAACTGTTTTTT
CASSDDRGMEKLFF
>TRBJ1-1|-|-|TRBV7-3
TGTGCCAGCAGCTTCGGGGAGAACACTGAAGCTTTCTTT
CASSFGENTEAFF
>TRBJ1-2|TRBD1|-|TRBV5-1
TGCGCCAGCAGCTTCGACAGGGGGGATGGCTACACCTTC
CASSFDRGDGYTF
>TRBJ1-2|TRBD1|-|TRBV15
TGTGCCACCAGCAGAGACAGGGGGCCTAACTATGGCTACACCTTC
CATSRDRGPNYGYTF
>TRBJ2-5|-|-|TRBV12-2
TGTGCAAGTCGCTTAGCTATGACTAGCGGGGGAGTCGGGGAGACCCAGTACTTC
CASRLAMTSGGVGETQYF
>TRBJ2-1|-|-|TRBV4-3
TGCGCCAGCAGCCAAGAAACAGACAATGAGCAGTTCTTC
CASSQETDNEQFF
>TRBJ2-3|-|-|TRBV4-3
TGCGCCAGCAGCCAAGACAGGGCCTTTTCTAGCACAGATACGCAGTATTTT
CASSQDRAFSSTDTQYF
>TRBJ1-3|-|once|TRBV11-1
TGTGCCAGCAGCTTAGGATGGCGGTCCTCTGGAAACACCATATATTTT
CASSLGWRSSGNTIYF
>TRBJ2-7|TRBD1|-|TRBV9
TGTGCCAGCAGCCCACAACCCCGACAGGGCGAGCAGTACTTC
CASSPQPRQGEQYF
>TRBJ2-7|TRBD1|-|TRBV28
TGTGCCAGCAGTACGCCCGTGGGGACAGGAGACTTC
CASSTPVGTGDF
>TRBJ2-1|TRBD1|-|TRBV19
TGTGCGAGTACCTGGACAGGGTGGAATGAGCAGTTCTTC
CASTWTGWNEQFF
>TRBJ2-1|TRBD1|-|TRBV6-1
TGTGCCAGCAGTTTAGGGGGCAGGAGTTACAATGAGCAGTTCTTC
CASSLGGRSYNEQFF
>TRBJ1-1|TRBD1|-|TRBV5-1
TGCGCCAGCAGCTTGTTAGGACAGGGGAACACTGAAGCTTTCTTT
CASSLLGQGNTEAFF
>TRBJ2-1|-|-|TRBV2
TGTGCCAGCGAGGGCCCCTCCTACAATGAGCAGTTCTTC
CASEGPSYNEQFF
>TRBJ2-1|-|-|TRBV5-1
TGCGCCAGCAGCTTCCAGACACAAGAAGAGCAGTTCTTC
CASSFQTQEEQFF
>TRBJ2-1|TRBD2|-|TRBV6-6
TGTGCCAGCAGCCGAGCGGGGGACCTCTACAATGAGCAGTTCTTC
CASSRAGDLYNEQFF
>TRBJ1-4|-|-|TRBV4-1
TGCGCCAGCAGCGACAGGTCGAGGGGAAAACTGTTTTTT
CASSDRSRGKLFF
>TRBJ2-5|TRBD2|-|TRBV7-2
TGTGCCAGCAGTCTAGGGCTAGCGGGGGGGCAAGAGACCCAGTACTTC
CASSLGLAGGQETQYF
>TRBJ1-6|-|-|TRBV18
TGTGCCAGCTCTCTGCTTACAGTGAGCTCCTATAATTCACCCCTCCACTTT
CASSLLTVSSYNSPLHF
>TRBJ2-7|-|once|TRBV30
TGTGCCTGGAGTGTAACAGGCTACGAGCAGTACTTC
CAWSVTGYEQYF
>TRBJ1-3|-|-|TRBV11-1
TGTGCCAGCAGCGCTATCTCCGGAAACACCATATATTTT
CASSAISGNTIYF
>TRBJ1-2|TRBD1|-|TRBV19
TGTGCCAGTAGTATGGGACAGGGGAGTTACTATGGCTACACCTTC
CASSMGQGSYYGYTF
>TRBJ2-7|-|once|TRBV27
TGTGCCAGCAGGGTAACACCGGAGGCCTACGAGCAGTACTTC
CASRVTPEAYEQYF
>TRBJ2-7|TRBD2|-|TRBV5-1
TGCGCCAGCAGCTTCCTAGCGGGGGCTAACTACGAGCAGTACTTC
CASSFLAGANYEQYF
>TRBJ2-3|-|-|TRBV5-6
TGTGCCAGCAGCTTGGCGGTGGATACGCAGTATTTT
CASSLAVDTQYF
>TRBJ2-3|-|-|TRBV6-5
TGTGCCAGCAGCCAAAACGGGGCAGATACGCAGTATTTT
CASSQNGADTQYF
>TRBJ2-7|-|once|TRBV10-1
TGCGCCAGCAGTGGCATACAGACTACCTACGAGCAGTACTTC
CASSGIQTTYEQYF